The entry below gives a single T cell receptor (beta chain) sequence along with its context. Seattle patient enrollment occurred during active infection, with longitudinal follow-up thereafter. CDR1 and CDR2 (germline): SGHDT, YYEEEE. The CDR3 consists of 15 residues. V lost 0 bases and J 3 bases, leaving 7 bases between the germline ends. Original processing notes: By means of reference gene primer amplification, nucleated cell counts were estimated. Generated by immunoSEQ multiplex PCR, the TCRdb table keeps only in-frame clones and is missing some. D and trimming were read from the DNA, whereas the V and J calls and clone size are those reported in that table. The sample gives about 420,000 clones, about 90% of which show up once; 0.8% to 0.85% is in the top ten. The data stem from a study of blood T cell repertoires in COVID-19. As for the study in general: From the United States, Italy and Spain came samples of acute and convalescent COVID-19. The analysed material was cDNA or gDNA that came from T cells, B-cell-depleted T cells, or PBMCs.

Material for sequencing was peripheral blood. The sequence came from a man younger than 35 with COVID-19, enrolled during active disease. This sequence joins TRBV5-6 and TRBJ2-6; D is undetermined. CDR3 region: CASSLGAFGANVLTF. CDR3 DNA: TGTGCCAGCAGCTTGGGGGCCTTTGGGGCCAACGTCCTGACTTTC.